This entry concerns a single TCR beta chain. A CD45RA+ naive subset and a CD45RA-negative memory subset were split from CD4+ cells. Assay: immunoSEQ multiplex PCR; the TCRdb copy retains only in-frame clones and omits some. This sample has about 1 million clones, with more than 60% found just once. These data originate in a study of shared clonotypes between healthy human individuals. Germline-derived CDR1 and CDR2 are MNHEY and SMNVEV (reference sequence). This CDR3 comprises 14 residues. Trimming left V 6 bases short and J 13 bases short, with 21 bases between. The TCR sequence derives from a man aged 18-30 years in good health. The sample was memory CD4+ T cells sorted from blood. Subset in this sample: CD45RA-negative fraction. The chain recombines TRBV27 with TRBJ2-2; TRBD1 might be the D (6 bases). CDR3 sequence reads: CASRSGTLSRRLFF. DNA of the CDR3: TGTGCCAGCAGAAGTGGGACATTAAGCCGTCGGCTGTTTTTT.